This is a list of T cell receptor beta chains from one sample in a study of cytomegalovirus exposure and HLA in healthy donors. Produced via immunoSEQ multiplex PCR; TCRdb's table is partial and in-frame only. There are around 210,000 clones in the sample, with over 0.75% held by the top ten. The sample consisted of PBMCs. These receptors were obtained from a woman in her 30s in good health and CMV-seropositive. The CDR3 runs from the conserved cysteine through the conserved F or W. Each record gives: D gene, V gene, J gene, CDR3 DNA, CDR3 protein. The D gene is left open where the match is weak.

>-|TRBV19|TRBJ1-5
TGTGCCAGTAACACCGGGACAAGTCATAGCAATCAGCCCCAGCATTTT
CASNTGTSHSNQPQHF
>-|TRBV18|TRBJ2-2
TGTGCCAGCTCACCCTCAGGAGGTCTCAGAGGCACCGGGGAGCTGTTTTTT
CASSPSGGLRGTGELFF
>TRBD1|TRBV7-2|TRBJ2-5
TGTGCCAGCAGCTACGGACAGGCTCCGGAGACCCAGTACTTC
CASSYGQAPETQYF
>TRBD1|TRBV7-2|TRBJ2-7
TGTGCCAGCAGCTCCTTAGGACAGGGGACTTACGAGCAGTACTTC
CASSSLGQGTYEQYF
>-|TRBV30|TRBJ2-7
TGTGCCTGGAGTCTCACCGATTTCTACGAGCAGTACTTC
CAWSLTDFYEQYF
>-|TRBV28|TRBJ2-7
TGTGCCAGCAGAAACCAGGGTTCCAAAACCTACGAGCAGTACTTC
CASRNQGSKTYEQYF
>-|TRBV11-3|TRBJ1-1
TGTGCCAGCGCAAGGGGGGGATGGACTGAAGCTTTCTTT
CASARGGWTEAFF
>-|TRBV6-5|TRBJ2-2
TGTGCCAGCAGTTACTCTGCGGGAAAGGCCGGGGAGCTGTTTTTT
CASSYSAGKAGELFF
>TRBD1|TRBV4-1|TRBJ2-7
TGCGCCAGCAGCCAAGCGGGACAGGGGGTTTCCTACGAGCAGTACTTC
CASSQAGQGVSYEQYF
>TRBD2|TRBV2|TRBJ2-5
TGTGCCAGCAGATCACTAGCGATAGAGACCCAGTACTTC
CASRSLAIETQYF
>-|TRBV28|TRBJ2-2
TGTGCCAGCAGTCCTCAGGATCACCGAAACGGGGAGCTGTTTTTT
CASSPQDHRNGELFF
>TRBD1|TRBV15|TRBJ1-2
TGTGCCACCAGCAGAGATAAATCCGGACAGGGGGCGAAAGGCTACACCTTC
CATSRDKSGQGAKGYTF
>TRBD1|TRBV7-9|TRBJ1-2
TGTGCCAGCAGCTCTACAGGGGGCCAGGGGGACTATGGCTACACCTTC
CASSSTGGQGDYGYTF
>-|TRBV15|TRBJ2-5
TGTGCCACCAGCAATCTGGGACACGATCAGGAGACCCAGTACTTC
CATSNLGHDQETQYF
>TRBD1|TRBV19|TRBJ2-7
TGTGCCACACGACAGGGGGACTACGAGCAGTACTTC
CATRQGDYEQYF
>-|TRBV6-1|TRBJ1-5
TGTGCCAGCAGTCCGGGGGGAGGAAGACATTTT
CASSPGGGRHF
>TRBD2|TRBV30|TRBJ2-5
TGTGCCTGGGTAACGGGACTAGCGAAAAAGACCCAGTACTTC
CAWVTGLAKKTQYF
>-|TRBV28|TRBJ2-4
TGTGCCAGCAGACCCATGACTTCAGCCAAAAACATTCAGTACTTC
CASRPMTSAKNIQYF
>-|TRBV30|TRBJ2-3
TGTGCCTGGAGGGGGAACCCAGGGGACTACACAGATACGCAGTATTTT
CAWRGNPGDYTDTQYF
>-|TRBV28|TRBJ2-7
TGTGCCAGCAGTTTCAGGGCCCACGAGCAGTACTTC
CASSFRAHEQYF